This T cell receptor beta chain comes out of a study of CD8 T cells in ankylosing spondylitis. Findings and caveats of the study: Blood of patients with ankylosing spondylitis appeared to be characterized by a TCR beta motif of several highly homologous variants. Prior work had noted some motif variants in reactive arthritis blood and synovial fluid.

The V gene end was trimmed by 5 bases and the J gene end by 4 bases; junction bases not matched to a gene: 7. The CDR3 consists of 14 residues. Germline lookup yields CDR1 SGHVS and CDR2 FNYEAQ. This clonotype was detected many times. Its specificity is unknown. TCRdb analysed the 5' RACE reads with MiXCR anew, one entry per CDR3 protein. The data show more than 100,000 distinct CDR3 sequences, roughly 10% seen once. This receptor was taken from a female donor with ankylosing spondylitis or in good health (not recorded which). The chain is built from TRBV7-6 and TRBJ2-7, with TRBD1 matching 8 bases. Sequencing was done on a sample of blood, either unsorted or a sorted T cell fraction (not recorded which). CDR3 protein: CASSVGQGRYEQYF. CDR3 nucleotide sequence: TGTGCCAGCAGCGTCGGACAGGGCAGGTACGAGCAGTACTTC.